The sample holds many counts of the clone carrying this TCR beta chain. This entry is derived from a study of T cells after yellow fever vaccination. V gave up 5 bases and J gave up 1 base, with 8 bases separating them. The CDR3 length is 14 residues. A universal primer site and UMIs were added as TCR cDNA was made by 5'RACE template switching. TCRdb called the 5' RACE reads again in MiXCR, with one record for every CDR3 protein. The sample carries some 49,000 distinct CDR3 sequences, just under 6.5% recorded once. Overall study results and limits: After the booster, about 95% of CD4 and about nine tenths of CD8 primary-response clones were re-detected. Clonotypes that responded to the vaccine were almost all undetectable in sorted memory subsets on day 0. Weaker overall was a secondary response that nonetheless peaked faster, on day 5 versus 15.

This material consisted of PBMCs, either bulk or a sorted T-cell subset (CD4+, CD8+, memory, or dextramer-sorted; not recorded which), taken 45 days after the yellow fever booster vaccination. This sequence joins TRBV12-3 or TRBV12-4 and TRBJ2-2, with a tentative D call TRBD2 (6 bases). The sequence derives from a man between 25 and 39 years old who received the YFV17D yellow fever vaccine. CDR3 protein: CASSRGMNTGELFF. The CDR3 region has the DNA TGTGCCAGCAGTCGCGGGATGAACACCGGGGAGCTGTTTTTT.